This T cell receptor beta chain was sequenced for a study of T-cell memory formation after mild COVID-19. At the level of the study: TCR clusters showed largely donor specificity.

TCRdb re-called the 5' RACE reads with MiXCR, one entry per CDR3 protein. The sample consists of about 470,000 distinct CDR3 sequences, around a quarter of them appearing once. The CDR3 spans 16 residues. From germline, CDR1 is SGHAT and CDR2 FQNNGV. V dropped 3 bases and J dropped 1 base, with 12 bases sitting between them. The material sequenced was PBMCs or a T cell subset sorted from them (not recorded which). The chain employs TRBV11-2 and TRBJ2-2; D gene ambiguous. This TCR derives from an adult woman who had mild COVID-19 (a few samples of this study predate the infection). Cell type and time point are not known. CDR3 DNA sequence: TGTGCCAGCAGCTTTAGGGTCTCAGGGAACACCGGGGAGCTGTTTTTT. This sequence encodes CASSFRVSGNTGELFF. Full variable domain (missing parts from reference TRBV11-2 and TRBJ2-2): EAGVAQSPRYKIIEKRQSVAFWCNPISGHATLYWYQQILGQGPKLLIQFQNNGVVDDSQLPKDRFSAERLKGVDSTLKIQPAKLEDSAVYLCASSFRVSGNTGELFFGEGSRLTVL.